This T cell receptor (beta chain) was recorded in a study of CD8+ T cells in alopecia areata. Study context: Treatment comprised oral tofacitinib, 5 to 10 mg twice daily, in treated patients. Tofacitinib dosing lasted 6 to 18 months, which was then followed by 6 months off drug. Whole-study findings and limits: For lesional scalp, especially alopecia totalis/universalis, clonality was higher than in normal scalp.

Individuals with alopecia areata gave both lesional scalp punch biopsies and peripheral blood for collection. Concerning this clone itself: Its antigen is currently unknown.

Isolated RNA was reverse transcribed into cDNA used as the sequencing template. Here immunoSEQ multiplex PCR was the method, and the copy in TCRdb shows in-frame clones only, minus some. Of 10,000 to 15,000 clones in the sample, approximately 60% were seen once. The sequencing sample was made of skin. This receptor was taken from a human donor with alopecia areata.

In DNA, the CDR3 is TGCGCCAGCAGCCTCCCGACGGCGGGGCACAATGAGCAGTTCTTC. Amino acids: CASSLPTAGHNEQFF. The chain employs TRBV5-1 and TRBJ2-1; possible D gene TRBD2, 6 bases. Germline V gives CDR1 SGHRS, CDR2 YFSETQ. The CDR3 is 15 amino acids. V lost 4 bases to trimming and J lost 5 bases, with 16 bases between them.